The 3 T cell receptor beta chains presented below share a single source sample, sequenced in a study of identifying expanded T cells in peripheral blood. Repertoires were generated with immunoSEQ multiplex PCR, while TCRdb's copy carries only in-frame clones and drops some. This table holds about 76,000 clones, 84% found once. The sequenced sample consisted of blood. These receptors were obtained from a person between 18 and 70 years old in good health.

The chain couples TRBV7-3 to TRBJ1-1; no definite D call. V dropped 3 bases and J dropped 3 bases, with 5 bases sitting between them. This CDR3 is built from 12 residues. Looked up from germline, CDR1 is SGHTA and CDR2 is FQGTGA. CDR3 nucleotides: TGTGCCAGCAGCTTGGGGTACACTGAAGCTTTCTTT. Translation: CASSLGYTEAFF.

The chain carries TRBV28 and TRBJ2-7; 13 bases align to TRBD2. The CDR3 has 14 amino acids. Trimming removed 6 bases from V and 6 bases from J; junction bases left unmatched: 5. Germline CDR1 MDHEN, CDR2 SYDVKM. The CDR3 sequence is CASRTSGRVSEQYF. CDR3 sequence (DNA): TGTGCCAGCAGAACTAGCGGGAGGGTCTCCGAGCAGTACTTC.

The chain employs TRBV9 and TRBJ1-1, with 7 bases aligning to TRBD1. Germline V gene data show CDR1 as SGDLS and CDR2 as YYNGEE. The CDR3 runs 15 residues. V lost 3 bases, J lost 4 bases, and 9 bases stayed unmatched. The CDR3 sequence: CASSAKGAIVTEAFF. The CDR3 bases are TGTGCCAGCAGCGCAAAGGGGGCAATCGTCACTGAAGCTTTCTTT.